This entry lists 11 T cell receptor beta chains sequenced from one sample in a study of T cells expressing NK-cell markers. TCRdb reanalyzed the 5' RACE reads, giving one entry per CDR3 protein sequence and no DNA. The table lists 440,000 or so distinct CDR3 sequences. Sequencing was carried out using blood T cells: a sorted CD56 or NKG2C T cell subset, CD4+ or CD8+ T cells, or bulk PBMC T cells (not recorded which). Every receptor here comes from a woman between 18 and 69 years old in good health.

This CDR3 is CSVSPWNTEAFF. The chain joins TRBV20-1 to TRBJ1-1. CDR1 DFQATT and CDR2 SNEGSKA come from the germline V gene (reference sequence). There are 12 residues in the CDR3.

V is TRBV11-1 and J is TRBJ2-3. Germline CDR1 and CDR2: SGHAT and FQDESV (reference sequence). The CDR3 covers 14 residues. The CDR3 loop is CASSSFDGTDTQYF.

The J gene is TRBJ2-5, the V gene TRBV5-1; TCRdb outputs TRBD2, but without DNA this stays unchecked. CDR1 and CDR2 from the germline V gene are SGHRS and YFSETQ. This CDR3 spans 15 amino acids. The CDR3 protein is CASSPAGLDGETQYF.

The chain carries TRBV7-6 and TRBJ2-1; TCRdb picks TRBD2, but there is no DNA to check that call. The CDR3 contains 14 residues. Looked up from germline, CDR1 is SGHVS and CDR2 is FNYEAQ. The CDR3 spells CASSPGLWEAEQFF. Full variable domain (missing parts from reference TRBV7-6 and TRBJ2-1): GAGVSQSPRYKVTKRGQDVALRCDPISGHVSLYWYRQALGQGPEFLTYFNYEAQQDKSGLPNDRFSAERPEGSISTLTIQRTEQRDSAMYRCASSPGLWEAEQFFGPGTRLTVL.

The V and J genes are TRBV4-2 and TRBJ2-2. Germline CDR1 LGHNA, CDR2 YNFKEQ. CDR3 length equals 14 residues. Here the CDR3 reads CASSDRSTTGELFF.

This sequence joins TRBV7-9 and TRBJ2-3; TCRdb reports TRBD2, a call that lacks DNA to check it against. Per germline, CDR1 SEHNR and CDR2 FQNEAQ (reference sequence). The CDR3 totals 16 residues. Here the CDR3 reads CASSLGPGGGTDTQYF.

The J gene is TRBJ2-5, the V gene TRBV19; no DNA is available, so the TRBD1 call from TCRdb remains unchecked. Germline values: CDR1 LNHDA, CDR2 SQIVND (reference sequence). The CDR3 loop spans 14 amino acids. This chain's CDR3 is CASSTTGVQETQYF. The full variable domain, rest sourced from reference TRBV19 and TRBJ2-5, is DGGITQSPKYLFRKEGQNVTLSCEQNLNHDAMYWYRQDPGQGLRLIYYSQIVNDFQKGDIAEGYSVSREKKESFPLTVTSAQKNPTAFYLCASSTTGVQETQYFGPGTRLLVL.

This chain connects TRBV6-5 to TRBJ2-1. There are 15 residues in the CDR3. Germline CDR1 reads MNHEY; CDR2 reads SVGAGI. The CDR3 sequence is CASSYSVSSYNEQFF.

The CDR3 spells CASSPRTGGNNEQFF. V usage is TRBV18 and J usage is TRBJ2-1; with no DNA, the TCRdb D assignment of TRBD1 cannot be verified. The germline V gene encodes CDR1 KGHSH and CDR2 LQKENI. This CDR3 has 15 amino acids.

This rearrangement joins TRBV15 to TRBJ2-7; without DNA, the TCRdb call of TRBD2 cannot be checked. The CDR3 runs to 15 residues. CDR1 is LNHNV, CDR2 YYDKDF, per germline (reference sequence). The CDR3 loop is CATSRGGAVNYEQYF.

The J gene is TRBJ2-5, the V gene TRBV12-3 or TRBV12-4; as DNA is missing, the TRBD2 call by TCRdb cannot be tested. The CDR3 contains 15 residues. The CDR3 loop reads CASNAPGLPSETQYF.